The 5 T cell receptor beta chains below were found in one sample sequenced in a study of blood T cells in healthy people across ages. Then a second PCR, running about 7 to 11 cycles, was carried out with a sample-barcoded 5' primer and a J-beta primer mix. TCRdb reprocessed the 5' RACE reads with MiXCR, giving one entry per CDR3 protein. The data contain about 1.4 million distinct CDR3 sequences, approximately 59% of them singletons. Specimen: blood. These receptors were obtained from a man aged 18 to 30 in good health.

The rearrangement uses TRBV25-1 and TRBJ1-6; a weak D match, TRBD1 (5 bases). Germline assignment: CDR1 MGHDK and CDR2 SYGVNS. V lost 6 bases and J 10 bases, leaving 16 bases between the germline ends. The CDR3 is 14 residues long. CDR3 DNA: TGTGCCAGCAGCGAGGGGACCGAGGGATCACCCCTCCACTTT. Encoded protein: CASSEGTEGSPLHF.

This sequence joins TRBV12-5 and TRBJ2-7; TRBD1 agrees at 11 bases. The V gene's germline CDR1 is LGHNT and CDR2 FRNRAP. The CDR3 length is 14 residues. The V and J ends lost 5 bases and 7 bases, in that order; junction bases with no gene match: 7. The CDR3 DNA reads TGTGCTAGTGGTCTTGGACAGGGGGCTGATGAGCAGTACTTC. Encoded protein: CASGLGQGADEQYF.

This clonotype was seen more than once but under ten times. V is TRBV29-1 and J is TRBJ2-3; 10 bases match TRBD2. CDR1 and CDR2 from the germline V gene are SQVTM and ANQGSEA. This CDR3 comprises 16 residues. V lost 4 bases to trimming and J lost 7 bases; unmatched junction nucleotides: 14. The CDR3 DNA reads TGCAGCGTTGCCGGGACTAGCGCACCAGCGCCCAATACGCAGTATTTT. It encodes CSVAGTSAPAPNTQYF.

The V gene is TRBV12-3 or TRBV12-4, the J gene TRBJ1-2; a possible D gene is TRBD1 (5 bases). The CDR3 is 14 amino acids. V was pared by 6 bases and J by 7 bases, with 18 bases between. CDR3 sequence reads: CASREGVSIGGYTF. CDR3 DNA: TGTGCCAGCAGGGAAGGGGTTTCGATAGGTGGCTACACCTTC.

As to this clonotype: One base away lies a much larger clone, so this may be a sequencing read error. The rearrangement uses TRBV28 and TRBJ2-5, with D unresolved. This CDR3 contains 15 residues. CDR1 MDHEN and CDR2 SYDVKM come from the germline V gene. The CDR3 coding sequence is TGTGCCGGCAGTTTACAAGCGTATATTGGAGAGACCCAGTACTTC. It codes for CAGSLQAYIGETQYF.